This T cell receptor beta chain was retrieved from a study of cytomegalovirus exposure and HLA in healthy donors. Looking at the study overall: T cells numbering 150 million to 200 million yielded some 100 million unique TCR beta sequences in an earlier analysis.

The CDR3 runs 13 residues. Between the trimmed V and J ends, which lost 5 bases and 5 bases, there was a span of 12 bases. Germline CDR1 reads ENHRY; CDR2 reads SYGVKD. Use of 60 Vbeta and 13 Jbeta primers characterized the PCR. Profiled with immunoSEQ multiplex PCR; TCRdb holds only in-frame clones, not every one. The data show roughly 100,000 clones, about 80% seen once. Study-level findings and limits: The majority of CMV-associated TCR beta chains were reported as apparently HLA-restricted in a later analysis. While the bulk of TCR sequences proved rare, some public TCRs turned up in many donors.

As regards this clone: Its antigen remains unknown.

The chain uses TRBV10-3 and TRBJ1-1, with no clear D. This sequence was found in a female donor in good health and CMV-seropositive. The sequenced material came from PBMCs. CDR3 coding DNA: TGTGCCATCAGTCAAGATCCAGATACTGAAGCTTTCTTT. It is translated as CAISQDPDTEAFF.